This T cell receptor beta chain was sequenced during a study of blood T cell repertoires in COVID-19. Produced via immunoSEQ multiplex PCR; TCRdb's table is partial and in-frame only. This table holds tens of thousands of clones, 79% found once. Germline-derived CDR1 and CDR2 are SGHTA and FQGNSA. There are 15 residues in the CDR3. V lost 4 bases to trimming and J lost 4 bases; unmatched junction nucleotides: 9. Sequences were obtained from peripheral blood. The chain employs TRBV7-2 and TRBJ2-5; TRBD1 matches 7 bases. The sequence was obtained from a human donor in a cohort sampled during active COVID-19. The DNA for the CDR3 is TGTGCCAGCAGCTACGGGACAGCGGCGGGAGAGACCCAGTACTTC. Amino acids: CASSYGTAAGETQYF.